Shown below are 31 T cell receptor beta chains from a single sample sequenced in a study of cytomegalovirus exposure and HLA in healthy donors. Sequencing used immunoSEQ multiplex PCR; TCRdb keeps in-frame clones, though not all of them. The data hold about 330,000 clones, with about nine tenths observed a single time. Source material: PBMCs. These receptors were obtained from a woman under 40 in good health and CMV-seropositive.

This chain uses TRBV19 with TRBJ2-7; 8 bases line up with TRBD2. With 5 bases clipped from V and 5 bases from J, the junction kept 14 bases outside the gene matches. The germline CDR1 and CDR2 sequences are LNHDA and SQIVND (reference sequence). This CDR3 has 16 residues. For the CDR3, the DNA is TGTGCCAGTAGTCTCACGGGGGGGACTAGTGTCGACGAGCAGTACTTC. Translating it yields CASSLTGGTSVDEQYF.

The chain couples TRBV30 to TRBJ2-7; TRBD2 matches at 12 bases. The germline V gene encodes CDR1 GTSNPN and CDR2 SVGIG (reference sequence). The junction had 8 bases not matched to a gene; V was cut back by 2 bases and J by 6 bases. The CDR3 sequence is 15 residues long. The chain's CDR3 is CAWSRLAGATTEQYF. CDR3 DNA sequence: TGTGCCTGGAGTAGACTAGCGGGGGCCACCACCGAGCAGTACTTC.

This chain joins TRBV12-5 and TRBJ2-1; D is perhaps TRBD2 (5 bases). In germline, CDR1 is LGHNT, CDR2 FRNRAP. Trimming shortened V by 0 bases and J by 6 bases, and 9 bases separated the two germline ends. This CDR3 spans 14 amino acids. CDR3 in amino acids: CASGLVGRGNEQFF. The CDR3 bases are TGTGCTAGTGGTTTGGTTGGGAGAGGCAATGAGCAGTTCTTC. Together with reference TRBV12-5 and TRBJ2-1, the CDR3 gives the full variable domain: DARVTQTPRHKVTEMGQEVTMRCQPILGHNTVFWYRQTMMQGLELLAYFRNRAPLDDSGMPKDRFSAEMPDATLATLKIQPSEPRDSAVYFCASGLVGRGNEQFFGPGTRLTVL.

The rearrangement uses TRBV6-5 and TRBJ2-7; TRBD2 matches 8 bases. The CDR3 totals 13 residues. CDR1 and CDR2 from the germline V gene are MNHEY and SVGAGI. The junction had 4 bases not matched to a gene; V was cut back by 1 base and J by 8 bases. This chain's CDR3 is CASSYLREAKQYF. DNA of the CDR3: TGTGCCAGCAGTTACTTGCGGGAGGCGAAGCAGTACTTC.

This chain connects TRBV9 to TRBJ2-1; 8 nucleotides match TRBD2. CDR1 SGDLS and CDR2 YYNGEE come from the germline V gene. The length of the CDR3 is 16 residues. J lost 3 bases, V lost 3 bases, and 8 bases had no gene match. CDR3 residues: CASSARGGPLYNEQFF. The CDR3, as DNA: TGTGCCAGCAGCGCTCGGGGGGGACCTCTCTACAATGAGCAGTTCTTC. The full variable domain, with the rest looked up from reference TRBV9 and TRBJ2-1, is DSGVTQTPKHLITATGQRVTLRCSPRSGDLSVYWYQQSLDQGLQFLIQYYNGEERAKGNILERFSAQQFPDLHSELNLSSLELGDSALYFCASSARGGPLYNEQFFGPGTRLTVL.

This chain joins TRBV29-1 and TRBJ1-2, with a weak D call TRBD1 (6 bases). The CDR3 runs 15 residues. V lost 5 bases, J lost 8 bases, and 24 bases lay in between. The germline CDR1 and CDR2 sequences are SQVTM and ANQGSEA. DNA of the CDR3: TGCAGCGTTTTACCCAGACAGGAACAGGGTGACGGCTACACCTTC. Protein product: CSVLPRQEQGDGYTF.

The J gene is TRBJ2-7, the V gene TRBV5-4, with 7 positions matching TRBD2. This CDR3 spans 15 amino acids. V was clipped by 0 bases and J by 5 bases; unmatched bases: 8. CDR1 SGHNT and CDR2 YYREEE come from the germline V gene (reference sequence). CDR3 in amino acids: CASSLGAGALNEQYF. In DNA, the CDR3 is TGTGCCAGCAGCTTGGGGGCGGGAGCTCTCAACGAGCAGTACTTC.

V and J are TRBV7-3 and TRBJ2-1, with D hard to call. CDR3 size: 15 residues. V was cut by 0 bases and J by 6 bases, with 12 bases left in between. The V gene's germline CDR1 is SGHTA and CDR2 FQGTGA. The CDR3 loop is CASSLTAAWSNEQFF. The CDR3 nucleotides read TGTGCCAGCAGCTTAACGGCCGCCTGGTCCAATGAGCAGTTCTTC.

In its sample, this clone was seen a few times. V usage is TRBV29-1 and J usage is TRBJ1-4; D not certain. CDR3 size: 12 residues. The germline gives CDR1 SQVTM, CDR2 ANQGSEA. V shed 5 bases and J shed 8 bases, with 12 bases lying between them. The CDR3 spells CSVLGRGEKLFF. CDR3 DNA sequence: TGCAGCGTTCTAGGGCGCGGGGAAAAACTGTTTTTT.

This clone was seen once. The chain employs TRBV9 and TRBJ1-1, with TRBD1 as a possible D gene (5 bases). The germline V and J ends were trimmed by 9 bases and 3 bases, with 15 bases remaining between them. The CDR3 runs to 13 residues. Germline assignment: CDR1 SGDLS and CDR2 YYNGEE. CDR3 region: CATSRGGDTEAFF. CDR3 nucleotide sequence: TGTGCCACTTCAAGGGGCGGTGACACTGAAGCTTTCTTT.

V usage is TRBV7-3 and J usage is TRBJ2-2; D ambiguous. The CDR3 length is 15 residues. The V and J ends lost 2 bases and 5 bases respectively, with 12 bases between them. Germline V gene data show CDR1 as SGHTA and CDR2 as FQGTGA. CDR3 bases: TGTGCCAGCAGCTTAGGCCAGCCTGGGACCGGGGAGCTGTTTTTT. Protein product: CASSLGQPGTGELFF. Complete variable domain (other parts from reference TRBV7-3 and TRBJ2-2): GAGVSQTPSNKVTEKGKYVELRCDPISGHTALYWYRQSLGQGPEFLIYFQGTGAADDSGLPNDRFFAVRPEGSVSTLKIQRTERGDSAVYLCASSLGQPGTGELFFGEGSRLTVL.

This rearrangement joins TRBV20-1 to TRBJ2-5, with 10 bases lining up with TRBD1. The CDR3 runs to 11 residues. Looked up from germline, CDR1 is DFQATT and CDR2 is SNEGSKA (reference sequence). The CDR3 protein is CSEGQGLAQYF. The CDR3, as DNA: TGCAGCGAGGGACAGGGGTTGGCCCAGTACTTC.

The J gene is TRBJ2-1, the V gene TRBV5-1; 7 nucleotides match TRBD2. This CDR3 comprises 15 residues. The junction had 4 bases not matched to a gene; V was cut back by 3 bases and J by 1 base. Germline assignment: CDR1 SGHRS and CDR2 YFSETQ. CDR3: CASSWGLRSYNEQFF. The CDR3 nucleotides read TGCGCCAGCAGCTGGGGACTACGTTCCTACAATGAGCAGTTCTTC.

The CDR3 nucleotides are TGCAGCGTTGGAGGACTAGCGGGAATAAACAATGAGCAGTTCTTC. It is translated as CSVGGLAGINNEQFF. J is TRBJ2-1 and V is TRBV29-1, with 12 bases matching TRBD2. The V and J ends lost 4 bases and 5 bases, in that order; junction bases with no gene match: 6. The CDR3 covers 15 residues. Germline V CDR1 and CDR2: SQVTM, ANQGSEA.

The CDR3 DNA follows: TGTGCCAGCAGCCTGGCGGGGGATAATTCACCCCTCCACTTT. This encodes CASSLAGDNSPLHF. The chain employs TRBV7-6 and TRBJ1-6; D perhaps matches TRBD1 (5 bases). The CDR3 is 14 amino acids. Germline lookup yields CDR1 SGHVS and CDR2 FNYEAQ. Trimming pared 5 bases from V and 5 bases from J, leaving 10 bases between.

This chain links TRBV10-3 with TRBJ1-2; TRBD1 is a possible D gene (5 bases). Germline V gives CDR1 ENHRY, CDR2 SYGVKD. The CDR3 sequence is 15 residues long. The V end was cut by 3 bases, the J end by 12 bases, with 23 bases between. The CDR3 region has the DNA TGTGCCATCAGTGACCGGGACCCTAGAGGAATCTTCCACACCTTC. Its translation is CAISDRDPRGIFHTF.

The chain recombines TRBV7-8 with TRBJ2-7; D uncertain. Trimming shortened V by 5 bases and J by 2 bases, and 7 bases separated the two germline ends. The CDR3 is 12 residues long. Germline CDR1 and CDR2: SGHVS and FQNEAQ. The CDR3 is CASSTPPYEQYF. Written as DNA, the CDR3 is TGTGCCAGCAGCACGCCCCCCTACGAGCAGTACTTC. Full variable domain (rest looked up from reference TRBV7-8 and TRBJ2-7): GAGVSQSPRYKVAKRGQDVALRCDPISGHVSLFWYQQALGQGPEFLTYFQNEAQLDKSGLPSDRFFAERPEGSVSTLKIQRTQQEDSAVYLCASSTPPYEQYFGPGTRLTVT.

The genes are TRBV2 and TRBJ2-7, with no clear D. Germline V gives CDR1 SNHLY, CDR2 FYNNEI. V was clipped by 5 bases and J by 5 bases, with 10 bases between them. This CDR3 has 12 residues. The CDR3 DNA is TGTGCCAGCAGTCGTACAGTCGACGAGCAGTACTTC. This encodes CASSRTVDEQYF.

The V call is TRBV5-4, the J call TRBJ1-2; D remains ambiguous. CDR1 is SGHNT, CDR2 YYREEE, per germline (reference sequence). The CDR3 has 16 residues. Trimming removed 0 bases from V and 4 bases from J, with 16 bases in between. CDR3 protein: CASSLGQVGVGYGYTF. The CDR3 DNA follows: TGTGCCAGCAGCTTGGGGCAGGTTGGGGTTGGCTATGGCTACACCTTC.

The count of this clone is one. The chain joins TRBV15 to TRBJ2-1; TRBD2 matches at 10 bases. Trimming at V came to 8 bases and at J to 3 bases, leaving 10 bases not matched to a gene. Per the germline V gene, CDR1 is LNHNV and CDR2 is YYDKDF (reference sequence). This CDR3 has 16 amino acids. DNA for the CDR3: TGTGCCACCGGTGTGAGCGGGAGGGCCAACTACAATGAGCAGTTCTTC. Amino acids: CATGVSGRANYNEQFF.

This clone is medium-sized (0.01 to 0.1%) by share. V gene TRBV7-9 combines with J gene TRBJ2-7, with D maybe TRBD2 (6 bases). Germline CDR1 and CDR2: SEHNR and FQNEAQ (reference sequence). The V gene lost 2 bases and the J gene lost 3 bases, with 14 bases spanning the gap. The CDR3 consists of 15 residues. The CDR3 region has the DNA TGTGCCAGCAGCTTACTGCAGGGCGGGGACTACGAGCAGTACTTC. Translated, it gives CASSLLQGGDYEQYF.

The chain links TRBV4-1 to TRBJ2-5; possible D gene TRBD1, 6 bases. The CDR3 length is 18 residues. Germline values: CDR1 MGHRA, CDR2 YSYEKL. V lost 2 bases and J 0 bases, leaving 19 bases between the germline ends. CDR3 bases: TGCGCCAGCAGCCAAACAATAACAGGGTGGGAGTACCAAGAGACCCAGTACTTC. As protein: CASSQTITGWEYQETQYF.

J is TRBJ1-4 and V is TRBV7-6, with 7 positions matching TRBD1. Per germline, CDR1 SGHVS and CDR2 FNYEAQ. The CDR3 has 15 residues. Trimming removed 5 bases from V and 8 bases from J; junction bases left unmatched: 11. The CDR3 nucleotides are TGTGCCAGCAGCCCAACGACAGGGAGAAGGGAAAAACTGTTTTTT. It translates to CASSPTTGRREKLFF.

CDR3 residues: CSVEGLAGAGQFF. Written as DNA, the CDR3 is TGCAGCGTTGAAGGACTAGCGGGAGCCGGGCAGTTCTTC. The rearrangement links TRBV29-1 to TRBJ2-1, with 12 bases aligning to TRBD2. V dropped 1 base and J dropped 12; count of bases not matched to a gene: 4. Germline loops: CDR1 SQVTM, CDR2 ANQGSEA. The CDR3 contains 13 residues.

The chain uses TRBV19 and TRBJ2-7; either TRBD1 or TRBD2 may fit D (6 bases each). With 1 base removed from V and 3 bases from J, the gap between germline ends came to 10 bases. CDR1 LNHDA and CDR2 SQIVND come from the germline V gene (reference sequence). The CDR3 has 14 amino acids. CDR3 sequence (DNA): TGTGCCAGTAGTATAGTAGGGGGGTTCTACGAGCAGTACTTC. As protein: CASSIVGGFYEQYF.

V gene TRBV4-1 combines with J gene TRBJ2-5; tentatively, D is TRBD2 (6 bases). Germline values: CDR1 MGHRA, CDR2 YSYEKL. The V end lost 2 bases, the J end lost 3 bases, and 13 bases lay between the germline ends. CDR3 size: 15 residues. The CDR3 DNA sequence: TGCGCCAGCAGCCAACTTCTAGCGCCAAAAGAGACCCAGTACTTC. Translated, it gives CASSQLLAPKETQYF.

This chain uses TRBV27 with TRBJ2-1, with TRBD2 matching 9 bases. The CDR3 totals 20 residues. CDR1 and CDR2 (germline): MNHEY, SMNVEV (reference sequence). Trimming took 0 bases from V and 5 from J; bases not matched to a gene: 17. This chain's CDR3 is CASSLSIPGLARARDNEQFF. CDR3 nucleotide sequence: TGTGCCAGCAGTTTATCGATACCCGGACTAGCGCGGGCACGGGACAATGAGCAGTTCTTC.

The rearrangement uses TRBV11-3 and TRBJ2-2, with unresolved D. Germline V gives CDR1 SGHNT, CDR2 YENEEA. The CDR3 is 14 amino acids. Trimming cost V 2 bases and J 2 bases, with 6 bases left between them. CDR3 sequence: CASSLSRNTGELFF. CDR3 bases: TGTGCCAGCAGCTTAAGCCGAAACACCGGGGAGCTGTTTTTT. The full variable domain, in which reference TRBV11-3 and TRBJ2-2 provide the parts outside the CDR3, is EAGVVQSPRYKIIEKKQPVAFWCNPISGHNTLYWYLQNLGQGPELLIRYENEEAVDDSQLPKDRFSAERLKGVDSTLKIQPAELGDSAVYLCASSLSRNTGELFFGEGSRLTVL.

The CDR3, as DNA: TGTGCCAGCAGCCAACCAAATCCCCGGAGGAACTACGAGCAGTACTTC. Translating gives CASSQPNPRRNYEQYF. The J gene is TRBJ2-7, the V gene TRBV4-2, with D perhaps TRBD2 (5 bases). The V gene's germline CDR1 is LGHNA and CDR2 YNFKEQ. CDR3 length: 16 amino acids. V lost 2 bases and J 3 bases, leaving 17 bases between the germline ends.

This clone was seen more than once but under ten times. The chain is built from TRBV13 and TRBJ2-7, with TRBD2 identical over 14 bases. The CDR3 runs to 15 residues. CDR1 is PRHDT, CDR2 FYEKMQ, per germline (reference sequence). The J segment lost 6 bases and the V segment lost 4 bases, leaving 5 bases of the junction unmatched. The CDR3 here is CASSYGTSGSGEQYF. CDR3 DNA sequence: TGTGCCAGCAGCTACGGGACTAGCGGGAGTGGCGAGCAGTACTTC.

This clone was seen only a few times. The CDR3 sequence: CASSEKVERTEQFF. The CDR3 region has the DNA TGTGCCAGCAGTGAAAAGGTGGAGAGGACTGAGCAGTTCTTC. This sequence joins TRBV6-1 and TRBJ2-1; D not certain. Germline V lookup: CDR1 MNHNS, CDR2 SASEGT. Trimming cost V 2 bases and J 9 bases, with 14 bases left between them. The CDR3 has 14 amino acids.